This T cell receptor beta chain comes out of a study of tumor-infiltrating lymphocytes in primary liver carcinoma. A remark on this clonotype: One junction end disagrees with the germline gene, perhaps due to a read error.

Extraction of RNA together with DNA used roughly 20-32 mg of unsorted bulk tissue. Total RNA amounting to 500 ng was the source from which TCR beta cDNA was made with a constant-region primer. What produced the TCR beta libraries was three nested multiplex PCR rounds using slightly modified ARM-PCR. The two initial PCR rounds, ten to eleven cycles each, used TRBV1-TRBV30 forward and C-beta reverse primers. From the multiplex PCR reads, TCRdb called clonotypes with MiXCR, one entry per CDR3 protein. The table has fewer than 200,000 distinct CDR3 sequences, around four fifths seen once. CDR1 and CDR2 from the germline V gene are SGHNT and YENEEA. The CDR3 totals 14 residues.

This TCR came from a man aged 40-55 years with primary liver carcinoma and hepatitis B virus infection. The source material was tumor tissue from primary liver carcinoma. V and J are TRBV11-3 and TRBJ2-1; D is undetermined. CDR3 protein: CASSSGVSNNVQFF. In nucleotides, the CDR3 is TGTGCCAGCAGCTCAGGCGTCTCAAACAATGTGCAGTTCTTC.